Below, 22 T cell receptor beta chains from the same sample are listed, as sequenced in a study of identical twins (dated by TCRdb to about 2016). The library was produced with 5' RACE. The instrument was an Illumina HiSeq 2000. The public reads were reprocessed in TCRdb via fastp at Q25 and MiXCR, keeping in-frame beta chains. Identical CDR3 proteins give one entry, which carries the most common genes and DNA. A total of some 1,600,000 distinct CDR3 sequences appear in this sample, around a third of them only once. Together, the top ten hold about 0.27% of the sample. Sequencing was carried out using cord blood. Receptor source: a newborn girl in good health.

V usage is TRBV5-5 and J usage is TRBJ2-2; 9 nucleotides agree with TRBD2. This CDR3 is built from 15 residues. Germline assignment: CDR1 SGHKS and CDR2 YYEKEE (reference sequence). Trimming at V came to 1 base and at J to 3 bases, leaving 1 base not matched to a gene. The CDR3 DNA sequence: TGTGCCAGCAGCTTGCTAGCGGGGTACACCGGGGAGCTGTTTTTT. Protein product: CASSLLAGYTGELFF.

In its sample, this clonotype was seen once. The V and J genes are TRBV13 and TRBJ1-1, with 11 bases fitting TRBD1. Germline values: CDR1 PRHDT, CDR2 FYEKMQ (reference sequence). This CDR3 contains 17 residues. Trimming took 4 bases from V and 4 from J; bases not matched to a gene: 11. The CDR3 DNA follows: TGTGCCAGCAGCTACGTTCGAGCCGGGACAGGGGGCACTGAAGCTTTCTTT. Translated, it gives CASSYVRAGTGGTEAFF.

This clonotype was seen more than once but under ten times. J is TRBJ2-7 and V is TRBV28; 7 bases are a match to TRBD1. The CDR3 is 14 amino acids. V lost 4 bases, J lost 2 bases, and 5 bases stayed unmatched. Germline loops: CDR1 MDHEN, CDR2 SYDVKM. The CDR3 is CASSWGQPPYEQYF. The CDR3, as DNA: TGTGCCAGCAGTTGGGGACAGCCCCCCTACGAGCAGTACTTC.

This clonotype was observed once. This chain's CDR3 is CASSVAPYEQYF. CDR3 sequence (DNA): TGTGCCAGCAGCGTAGCCCCATACGAGCAGTACTTC. J is TRBJ2-7 and V is TRBV9, with unresolved D. CDR1 is SGDLS and CDR2 is YYNGEE in the germline V gene. Trimming left V 0 bases short and J 4 bases short, with 5 bases between. The CDR3 length is 12 residues.

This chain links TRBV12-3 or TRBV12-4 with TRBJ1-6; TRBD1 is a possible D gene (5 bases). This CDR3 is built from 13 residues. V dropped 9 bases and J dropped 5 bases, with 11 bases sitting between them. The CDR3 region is CASAWGDNSPLHF. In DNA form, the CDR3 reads TGTGCCAGTGCCTGGGGGGATAATTCACCCCTCCACTTT.

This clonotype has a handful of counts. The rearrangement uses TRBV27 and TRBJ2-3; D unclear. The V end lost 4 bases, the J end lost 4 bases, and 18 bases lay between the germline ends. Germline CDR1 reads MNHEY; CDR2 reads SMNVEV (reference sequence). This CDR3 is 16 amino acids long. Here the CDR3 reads CASSSPARSRPDTQYF. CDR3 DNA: TGTGCCAGCAGTTCTCCGGCCCGTTCTAGACCAGATACGCAGTATTTT.

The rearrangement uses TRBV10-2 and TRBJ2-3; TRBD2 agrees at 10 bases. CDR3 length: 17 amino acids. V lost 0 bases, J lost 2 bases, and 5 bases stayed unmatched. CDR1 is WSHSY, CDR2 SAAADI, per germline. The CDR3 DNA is TGCGCCAGCAGTGAGTCGGCTAGCGGGGGCCTCACAGATACGCAGTATTTT. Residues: CASSESASGGLTDTQYF.

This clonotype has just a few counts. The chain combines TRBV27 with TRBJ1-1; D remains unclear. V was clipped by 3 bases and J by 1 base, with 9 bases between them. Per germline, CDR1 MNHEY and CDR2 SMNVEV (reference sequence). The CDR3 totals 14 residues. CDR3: CASSLLQANTEAFF. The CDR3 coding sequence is TGTGCCAGCAGTTTGTTGCAGGCGAACACTGAAGCTTTCTTT.

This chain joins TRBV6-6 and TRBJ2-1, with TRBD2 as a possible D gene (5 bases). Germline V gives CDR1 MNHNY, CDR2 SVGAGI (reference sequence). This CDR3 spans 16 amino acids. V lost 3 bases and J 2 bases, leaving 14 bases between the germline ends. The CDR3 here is CASSYRERVPYNEQFF. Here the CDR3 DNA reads TGTGCCAGCAGTTATAGGGAGCGTGTCCCCTACAATGAGCAGTTCTTC.

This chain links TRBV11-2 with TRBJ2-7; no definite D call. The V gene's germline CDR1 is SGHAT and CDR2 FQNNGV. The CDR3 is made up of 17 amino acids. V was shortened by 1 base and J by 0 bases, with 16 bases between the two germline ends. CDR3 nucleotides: TGTGCCAGCAGCTTAGTGTACTCGGGCGGAAGCTCCTACGAGCAGTACTTC. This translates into CASSLVYSGGSSYEQYF.

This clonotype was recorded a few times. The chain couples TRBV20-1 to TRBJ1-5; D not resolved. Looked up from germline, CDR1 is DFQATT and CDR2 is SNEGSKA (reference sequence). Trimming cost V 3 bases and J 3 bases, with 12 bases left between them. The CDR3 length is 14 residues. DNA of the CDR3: TGCAGTGCTAGTCTACGGTCATCCAATCAGCCCCAGCATTTT. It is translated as CSASLRSSNQPQHF.

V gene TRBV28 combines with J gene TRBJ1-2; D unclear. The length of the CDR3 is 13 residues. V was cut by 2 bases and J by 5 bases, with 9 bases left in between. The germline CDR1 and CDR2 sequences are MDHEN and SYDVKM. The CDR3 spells CASSLTLAYGYTF. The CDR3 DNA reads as TGTGCCAGCAGTTTAACTCTGGCTTATGGCTACACCTTC.

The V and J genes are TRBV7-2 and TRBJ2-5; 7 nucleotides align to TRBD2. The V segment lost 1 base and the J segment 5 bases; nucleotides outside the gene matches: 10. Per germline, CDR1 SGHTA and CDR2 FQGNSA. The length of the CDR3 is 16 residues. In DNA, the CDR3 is TGTGCCAGCAGCTTAGATCTGTGGGGGGGGAGGGAGACCCAGTACTTC. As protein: CASSLDLWGGRETQYF. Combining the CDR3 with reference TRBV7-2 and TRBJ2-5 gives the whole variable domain GAGVSQSPSNKVTEKGKDVELRCDPISGHTALYWYRQSLGQGLEFLIYFQGNSAPDKSGLPSDRFSAERTGGSVSTLTIQRTQQEDSAVYLCASSLDLWGGRETQYFGPGTRLLVL.

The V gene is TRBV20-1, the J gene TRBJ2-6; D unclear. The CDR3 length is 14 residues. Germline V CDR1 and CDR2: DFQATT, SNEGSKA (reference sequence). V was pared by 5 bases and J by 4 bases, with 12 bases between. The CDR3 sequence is CSAPTWSGANVLTF. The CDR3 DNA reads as TGCAGTGCTCCCACGTGGTCCGGGGCCAACGTCCTGACTTTC.

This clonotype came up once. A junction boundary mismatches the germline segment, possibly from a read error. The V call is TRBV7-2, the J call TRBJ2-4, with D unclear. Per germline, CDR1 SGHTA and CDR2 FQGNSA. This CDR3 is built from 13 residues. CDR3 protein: CASRTGKAHIQDF. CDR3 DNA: TGTGCCAGCCGAACCGGAAAAGCCCACATTCAGGACTTC.

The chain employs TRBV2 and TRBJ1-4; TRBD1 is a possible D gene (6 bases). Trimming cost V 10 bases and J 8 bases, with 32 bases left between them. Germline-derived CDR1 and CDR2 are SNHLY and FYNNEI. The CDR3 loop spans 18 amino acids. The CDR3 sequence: CATKPQGHRLRGGEKLFF. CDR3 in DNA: TGTGCCACCAAACCCCAGGGTCATCGCCTTAGGGGGGGGGAAAAACTGTTTTTT.

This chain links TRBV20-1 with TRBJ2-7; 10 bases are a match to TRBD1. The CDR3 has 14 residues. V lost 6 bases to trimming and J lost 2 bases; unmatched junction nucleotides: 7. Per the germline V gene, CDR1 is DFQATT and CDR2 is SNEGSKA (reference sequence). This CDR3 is CSAPRDRGPYEQYF. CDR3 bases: TGCAGTGCCCCCCGGGACAGGGGCCCCTACGAGCAGTACTTC.

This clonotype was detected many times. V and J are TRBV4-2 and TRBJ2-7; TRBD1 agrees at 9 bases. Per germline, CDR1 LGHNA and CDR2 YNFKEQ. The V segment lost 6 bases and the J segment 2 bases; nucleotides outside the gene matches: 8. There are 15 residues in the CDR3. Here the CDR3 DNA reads TGTGCCAGCAGTGAGACCGGGACAGGGCCCTACGAGCAGTACTTC. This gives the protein CASSETGTGPYEQYF.

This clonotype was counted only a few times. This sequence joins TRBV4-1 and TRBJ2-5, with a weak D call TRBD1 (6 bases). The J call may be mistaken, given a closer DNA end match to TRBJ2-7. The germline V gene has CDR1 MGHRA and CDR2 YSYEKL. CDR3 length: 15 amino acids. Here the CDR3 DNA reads TGCGCCAGCAGCCAAGCCTACTTACAGGGTTACGAGCAGTACTTC. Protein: CASSQAYLQGYEQYF.

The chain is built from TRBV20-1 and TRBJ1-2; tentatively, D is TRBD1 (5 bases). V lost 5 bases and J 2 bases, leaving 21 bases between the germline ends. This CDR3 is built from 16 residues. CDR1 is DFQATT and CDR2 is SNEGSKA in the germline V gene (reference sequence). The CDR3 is CSAPHLDRSPNYGYTF. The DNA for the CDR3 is TGCAGTGCTCCCCACCTAGACAGATCACCCAACTATGGCTACACCTTC.

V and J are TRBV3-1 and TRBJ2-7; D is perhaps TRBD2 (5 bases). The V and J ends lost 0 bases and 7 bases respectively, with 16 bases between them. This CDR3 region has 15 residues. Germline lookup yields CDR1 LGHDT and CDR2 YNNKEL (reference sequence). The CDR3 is CASSQDSRRGNEQYF. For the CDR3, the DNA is TGTGCCAGCAGCCAAGATTCCCGGCGAGGGAATGAGCAGTACTTC.

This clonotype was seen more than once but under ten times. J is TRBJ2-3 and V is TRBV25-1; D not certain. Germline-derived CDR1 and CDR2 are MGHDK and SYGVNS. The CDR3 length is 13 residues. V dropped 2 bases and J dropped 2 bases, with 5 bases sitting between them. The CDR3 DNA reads TGTGCCAGCAGTGAAGTCCTCACAGATACGCAGTATTTT. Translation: CASSEVLTDTQYF.